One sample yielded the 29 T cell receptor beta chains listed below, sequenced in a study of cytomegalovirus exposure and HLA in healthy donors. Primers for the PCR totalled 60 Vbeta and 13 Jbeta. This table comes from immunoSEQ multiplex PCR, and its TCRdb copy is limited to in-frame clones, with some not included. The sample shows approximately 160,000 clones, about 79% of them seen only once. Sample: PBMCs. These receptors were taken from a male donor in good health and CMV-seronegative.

In nucleotides, the CDR3 is TGTGCCAGCAGTGAATCGGCAGGGTATAATACTGGGGCCAACGTCCTGACTTTC. Translation: CASSESAGYNTGANVLTF. The chain has TRBV2 and TRBJ2-6, with D maybe TRBD1 (5 bases). Germline values: CDR1 SNHLY, CDR2 FYNNEI. The CDR3 runs to 18 residues. V dropped 2 bases and J dropped 2 bases, with 16 bases sitting between them.

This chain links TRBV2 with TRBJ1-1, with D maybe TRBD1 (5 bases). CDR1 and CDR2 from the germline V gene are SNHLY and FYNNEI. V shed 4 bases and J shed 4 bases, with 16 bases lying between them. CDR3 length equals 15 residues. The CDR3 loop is CASSGGGTLGTEAFF. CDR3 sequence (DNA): TGTGCCAGCAGTGGCGGAGGGACGTTGGGCACTGAAGCTTTCTTT.

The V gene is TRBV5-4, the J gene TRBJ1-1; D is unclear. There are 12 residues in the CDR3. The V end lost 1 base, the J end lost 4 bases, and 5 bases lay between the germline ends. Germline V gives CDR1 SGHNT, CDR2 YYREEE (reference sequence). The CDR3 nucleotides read TGTGCCAGCAGCTTGTTGGCCACTGAAGCTTTCTTT. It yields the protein CASSLLATEAFF.

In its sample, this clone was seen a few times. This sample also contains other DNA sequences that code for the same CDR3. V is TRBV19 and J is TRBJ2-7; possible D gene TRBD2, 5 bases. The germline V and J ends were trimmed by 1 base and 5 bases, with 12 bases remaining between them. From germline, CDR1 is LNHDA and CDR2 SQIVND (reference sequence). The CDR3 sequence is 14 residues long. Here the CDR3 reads CASSIVAGADEQYF. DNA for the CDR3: TGTGCCAGTAGTATAGTGGCGGGTGCGGACGAGCAGTACTTC.

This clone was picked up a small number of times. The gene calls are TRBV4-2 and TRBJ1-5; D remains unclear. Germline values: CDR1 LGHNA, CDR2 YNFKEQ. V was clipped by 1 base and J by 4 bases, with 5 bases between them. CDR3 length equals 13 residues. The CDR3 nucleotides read TGTGCCAGCAGCCAAGTCCCGAATCAGCCCCAGCATTTT. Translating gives CASSQVPNQPQHF.

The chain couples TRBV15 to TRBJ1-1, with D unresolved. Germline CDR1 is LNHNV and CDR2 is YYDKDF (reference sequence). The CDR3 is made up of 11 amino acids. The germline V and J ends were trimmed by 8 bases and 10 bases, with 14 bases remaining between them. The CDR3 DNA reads TGTGCCACCGCAACACCCCGAGGAGCTTTCTTT. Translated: CATATPRGAFF.

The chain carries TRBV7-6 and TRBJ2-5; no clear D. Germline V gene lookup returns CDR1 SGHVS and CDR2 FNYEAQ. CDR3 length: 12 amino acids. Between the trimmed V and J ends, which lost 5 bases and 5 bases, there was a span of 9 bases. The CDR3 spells CASSPRVETQYF. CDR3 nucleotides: TGTGCCAGCAGCCCCCGGGTGGAGACCCAGTACTTC.

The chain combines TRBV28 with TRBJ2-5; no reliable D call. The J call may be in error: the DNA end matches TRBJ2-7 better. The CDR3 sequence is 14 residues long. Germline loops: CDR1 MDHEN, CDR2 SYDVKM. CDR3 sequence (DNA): TGTGCCAGCAGTTTTGGGCAGGCTACCTACGAGCAGTACTTC. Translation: CASSFGQATYEQYF.

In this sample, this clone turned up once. The CDR3 loop reads CASSLAEGHLNEKLFF. The CDR3 DNA follows: TGTGCCAGCAGCTTAGCTGAGGGCCACCTAAATGAAAAACTGTTTTTT. The chain carries TRBV7-8 and TRBJ1-4, with D hard to call. This CDR3 region has 16 residues. V lost 0 bases to trimming and J lost 5 bases, with 13 bases between them. Germline V gene lookup returns CDR1 SGHVS and CDR2 FQNEAQ.

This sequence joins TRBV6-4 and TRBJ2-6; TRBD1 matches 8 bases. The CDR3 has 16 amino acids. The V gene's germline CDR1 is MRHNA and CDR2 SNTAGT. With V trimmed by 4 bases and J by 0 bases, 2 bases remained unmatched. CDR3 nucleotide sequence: TGTGCCAGCAGTGGGGACAGGTTCTCTGGGGCCAACGTCCTGACTTTC. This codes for CASSGDRFSGANVLTF.

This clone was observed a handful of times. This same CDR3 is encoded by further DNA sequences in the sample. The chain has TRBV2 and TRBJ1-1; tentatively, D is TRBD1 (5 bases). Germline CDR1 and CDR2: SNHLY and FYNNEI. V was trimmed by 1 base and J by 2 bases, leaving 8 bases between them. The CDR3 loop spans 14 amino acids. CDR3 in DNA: TGTGCCAGCAGTGAAGGGCAGGGCAACACTGAAGCTTTCTTT. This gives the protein CASSEGQGNTEAFF.

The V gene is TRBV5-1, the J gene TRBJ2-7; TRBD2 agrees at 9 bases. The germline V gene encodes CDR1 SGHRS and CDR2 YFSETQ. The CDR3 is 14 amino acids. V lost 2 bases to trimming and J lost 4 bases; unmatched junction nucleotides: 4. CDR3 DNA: TGCGCCAGCAGCTTTAGCGGGGGCATATACGAGCAGTACTTC. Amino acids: CASSFSGGIYEQYF.

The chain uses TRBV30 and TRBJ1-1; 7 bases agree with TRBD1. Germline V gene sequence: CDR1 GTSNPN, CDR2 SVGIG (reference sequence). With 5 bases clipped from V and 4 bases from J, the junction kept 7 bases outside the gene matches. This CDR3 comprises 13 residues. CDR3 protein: CAWENRGRTEAFF. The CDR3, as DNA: TGTGCCTGGGAAAACAGGGGACGCACTGAAGCTTTCTTT.

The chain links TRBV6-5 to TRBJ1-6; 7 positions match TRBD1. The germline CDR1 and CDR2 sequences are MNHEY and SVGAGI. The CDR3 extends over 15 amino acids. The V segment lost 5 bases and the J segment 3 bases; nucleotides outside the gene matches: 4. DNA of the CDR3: TGTGCCAGCAGTCCTAGACAGGGCTATAATTCACCCCTCCACTTT. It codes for CASSPRQGYNSPLHF.

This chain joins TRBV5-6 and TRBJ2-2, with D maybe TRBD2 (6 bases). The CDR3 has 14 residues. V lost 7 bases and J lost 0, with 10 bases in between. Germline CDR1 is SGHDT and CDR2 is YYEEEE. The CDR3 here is CASRGTSNTGELFF. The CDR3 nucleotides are TGTGCCAGCCGCGGGACCTCGAACACCGGGGAGCTGTTTTTT.

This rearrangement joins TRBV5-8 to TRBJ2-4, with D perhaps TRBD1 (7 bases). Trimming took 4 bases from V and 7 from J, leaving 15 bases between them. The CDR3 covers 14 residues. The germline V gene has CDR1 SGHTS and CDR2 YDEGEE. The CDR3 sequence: CASSPQGGYNIQYF. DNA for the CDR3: TGTGCCAGCAGCCCCCAGGGGGGCTACAACATTCAGTACTTC.

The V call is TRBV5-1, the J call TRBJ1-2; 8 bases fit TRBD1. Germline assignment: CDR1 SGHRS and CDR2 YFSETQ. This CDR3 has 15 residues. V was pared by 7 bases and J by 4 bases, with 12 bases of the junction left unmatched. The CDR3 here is CASSGLTGVGYGYTF. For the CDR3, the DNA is TGCGCCAGCTCGGGACTGACAGGGGTGGGCTATGGCTACACCTTC.

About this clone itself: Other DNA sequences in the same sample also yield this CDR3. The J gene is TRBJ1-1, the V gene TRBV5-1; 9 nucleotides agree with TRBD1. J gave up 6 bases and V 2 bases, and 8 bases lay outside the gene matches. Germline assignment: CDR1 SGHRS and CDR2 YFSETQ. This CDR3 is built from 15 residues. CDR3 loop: CASSLAAGQGSEAFF. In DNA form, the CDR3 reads TGCGCCAGCAGCTTAGCCGCAGGACAGGGGTCTGAAGCTTTCTTT.

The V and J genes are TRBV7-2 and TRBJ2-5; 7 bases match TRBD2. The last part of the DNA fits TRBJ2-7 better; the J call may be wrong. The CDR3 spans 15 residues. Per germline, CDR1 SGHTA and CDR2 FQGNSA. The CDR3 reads CASSLSSGPRYEQYF. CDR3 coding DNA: TGTGCCAGCAGCTTAAGTAGCGGGCCCCGGTACGAGCAGTACTTC.

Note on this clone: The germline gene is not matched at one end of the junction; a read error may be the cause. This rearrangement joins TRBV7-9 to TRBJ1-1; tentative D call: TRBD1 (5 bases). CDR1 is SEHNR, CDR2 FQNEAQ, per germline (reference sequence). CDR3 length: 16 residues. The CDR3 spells CSSSFPLGGRDTEAFF. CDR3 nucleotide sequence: TGTTCCAGCAGCTTCCCCCTGGGGGGGAGGGACACTGAAGCTTTCTTT. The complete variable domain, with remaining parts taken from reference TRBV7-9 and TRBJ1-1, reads DTGVSQNPRHKITKRGQNVTFRCDPISEHNRLYWYRQTLGQGPEFLTYFQNEAQLEKSRLLSDRFSAERPKGSFSTLEIQRTEQGDSAMYLCSSSFPLGGRDTEAFFGQGTRLTVV.

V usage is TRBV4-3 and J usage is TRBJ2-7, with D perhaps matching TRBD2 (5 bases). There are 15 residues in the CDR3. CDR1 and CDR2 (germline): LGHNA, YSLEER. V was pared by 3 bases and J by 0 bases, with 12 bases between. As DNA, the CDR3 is TGCGCCAGCAGCCACTCGGACGGGGACTCCTACGAGCAGTACTTC. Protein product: CASSHSDGDSYEQYF.

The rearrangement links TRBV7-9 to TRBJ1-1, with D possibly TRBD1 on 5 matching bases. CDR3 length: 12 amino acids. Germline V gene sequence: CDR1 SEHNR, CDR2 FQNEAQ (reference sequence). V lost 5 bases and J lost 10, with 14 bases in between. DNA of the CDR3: TGTGCCAGCAGCGACGGCAGGGAGGTAGCTTTCTTT. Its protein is CASSDGREVAFF.

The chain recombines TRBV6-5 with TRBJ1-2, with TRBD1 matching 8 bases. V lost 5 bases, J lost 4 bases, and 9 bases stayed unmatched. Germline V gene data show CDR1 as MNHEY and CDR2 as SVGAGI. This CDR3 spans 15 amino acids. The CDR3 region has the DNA TGTGCCAGCAGTCAAGGCAGGGGGCTAAGCTATGGCTACACCTTC. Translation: CASSQGRGLSYGYTF.

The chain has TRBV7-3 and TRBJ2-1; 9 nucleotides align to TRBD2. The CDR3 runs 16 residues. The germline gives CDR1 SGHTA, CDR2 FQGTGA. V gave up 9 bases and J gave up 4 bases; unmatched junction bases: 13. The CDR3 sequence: CASSRPSGTRYNEQFF. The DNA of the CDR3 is TGTGCCAGTAGTCGGCCTAGCGGGACCCGTTACAATGAGCAGTTCTTC.

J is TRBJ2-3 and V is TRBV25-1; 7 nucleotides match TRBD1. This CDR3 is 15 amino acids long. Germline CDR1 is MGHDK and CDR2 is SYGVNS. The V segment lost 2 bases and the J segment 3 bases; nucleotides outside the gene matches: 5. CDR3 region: CASSEHRTGTDTQYF. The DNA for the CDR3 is TGTGCCAGCAGTGAACATCGGACAGGAACAGATACGCAGTATTTT.

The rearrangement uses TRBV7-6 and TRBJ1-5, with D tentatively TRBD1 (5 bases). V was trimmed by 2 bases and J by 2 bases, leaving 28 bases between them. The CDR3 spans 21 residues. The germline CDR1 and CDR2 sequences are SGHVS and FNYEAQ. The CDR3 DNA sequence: TGTGCCAGCAGCTTAAGGGCGGAGGGGACGGGTCGAAATTTAGGCAATCAGCCCCAGCATTTT. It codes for CASSLRAEGTGRNLGNQPQHF.

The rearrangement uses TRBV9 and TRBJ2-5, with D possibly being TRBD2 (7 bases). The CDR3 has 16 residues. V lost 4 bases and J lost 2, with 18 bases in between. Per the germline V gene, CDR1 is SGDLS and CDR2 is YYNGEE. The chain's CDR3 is CASSPRGGGWQETQYF. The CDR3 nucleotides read TGTGCCAGCAGCCCGCGAGGGGGGGGTTGGCAAGAGACCCAGTACTTC.

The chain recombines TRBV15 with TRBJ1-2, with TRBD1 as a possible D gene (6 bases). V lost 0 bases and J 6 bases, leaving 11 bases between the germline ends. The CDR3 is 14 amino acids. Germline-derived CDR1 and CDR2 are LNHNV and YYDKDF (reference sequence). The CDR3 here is CATSRDIGDNGYTF. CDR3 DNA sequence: TGTGCCACCAGCAGAGATATCGGGGACAATGGCTACACCTTC.

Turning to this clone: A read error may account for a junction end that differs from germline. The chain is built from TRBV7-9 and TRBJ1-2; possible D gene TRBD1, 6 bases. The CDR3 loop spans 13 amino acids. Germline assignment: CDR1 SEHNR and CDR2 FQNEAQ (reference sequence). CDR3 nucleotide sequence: TGTTCCAGCAGCTTACAGGGCTACTATGGCTACACCTTC. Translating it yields CSSSLQGYYGYTF.